These 29 T cell receptor beta chains originate from one sample sequenced in a study of blood T cell repertoires in COVID-19. Clones were read by immunoSEQ multiplex PCR, and TCRdb kept only the in-frame ones, dropping some. The sample lists about 160,000 clones, approximately 92% occurring once. The sample taken for sequencing was peripheral blood. These receptors came from a woman aged 50 to 65 with acute or convalescent COVID-19.

V and J are TRBV4-1 and TRBJ1-2; 7 nucleotides match TRBD1. The J segment lost 7 bases and the V segment lost 2 bases, leaving 13 bases of the junction unmatched. Looked up from germline, CDR1 is MGHRA and CDR2 is YSYEKL. This CDR3 is built from 16 residues. CDR3 protein: CASSQLQGETGRGYTF. In DNA form, the CDR3 reads TGCGCCAGCAGCCAACTCCAGGGGGAAACTGGCCGTGGCTACACCTTC.

The CDR3 DNA is TGTGCCAGCAGCTTAGCCTTTAACTACGAGCAGTACTTC. This gives the protein CASSLAFNYEQYF. V usage is TRBV7-2 and J usage is TRBJ2-7; unclear D gene. V was cut by 0 bases and J by 3 bases, with 6 bases left in between. The CDR3 has 13 amino acids. CDR1 and CDR2 (germline): SGHTA, FQGNSA.

This rearrangement joins TRBV10-3 to TRBJ2-3, with 7 bases identical to TRBD2. The V gene end was trimmed by 5 bases and the J gene end by 0 bases; junction bases not matched to a gene: 5. In germline, CDR1 is ENHRY, CDR2 SYGVKD. The CDR3 loop spans 15 amino acids. CDR3 protein: CAISLGAGSTDTQYF. The CDR3 DNA is TGTGCCATCAGTCTTGGAGCGGGGAGCACAGATACGCAGTATTTT.

The chain joins TRBV3-1 (or the pseudogene TRBV3-2) to TRBJ2-1, with no clear D. CDR1 is LGHDT, CDR2 YNNKEL, per germline (reference sequence). The CDR3 sequence is 11 residues long. V lost 2 bases and J lost 9, with 5 bases in between. The CDR3 here is CASSQLGEQFF. CDR3 bases: TGTGCCAGCAGCCAACTAGGTGAGCAGTTCTTC.

This chain links TRBV7-6 with TRBJ1-6, with D unresolved. The CDR3 is made up of 16 amino acids. Trimming removed 1 base from V and 0 bases from J, with 7 bases in between. Germline V CDR1 and CDR2: SGHVS, FNYEAQ. The CDR3 region has the DNA TGTGCCAGCAGCTTAGAAGTGAGCTCCTATAATTCACCCCTCCACTTT. Translated: CASSLEVSSYNSPLHF.

The V gene is TRBV18, the J gene TRBJ2-3, with 12 bases identical to TRBD2. In germline, CDR1 is KGHSH, CDR2 LQKENI. The CDR3 totals 16 residues. V trimming: 2 bases; J trimming: 11 bases; junction bases outside the gene matches: 11. Here the CDR3 DNA reads TGTGCCAGCTCACCAGCTATTACTAGCGGGGGGTATGAGCAGTATTTT. It codes for CASSPAITSGGYEQYF.

The chain uses TRBV18 and TRBJ2-1; possible D gene TRBD1, 7 bases. The CDR3 has 16 amino acids. Trimming shortened V by 0 bases and J by 4 bases, and 13 bases separated the two germline ends. Per germline, CDR1 KGHSH and CDR2 LQKENI. DNA for the CDR3: TGTGCCAGCTCACCACCGGCGGGACAGCCTTACAATGAGCAGTTCTTC. Translated: CASSPPAGQPYNEQFF. Variable domain in full (rest from reference TRBV18 and TRBJ2-1): NAGVMQNPRHLVRRRGQEARLRCSPMKGHSHVYWYRQLPEEGLKFMVYLQKENIIDESGMPKERFSAEFPKEGPSILRIQQVVRGDSAAYFCASSPPAGQPYNEQFFGPGTRLTVL.

This chain uses TRBV15 with TRBJ2-3, with 10 bases lining up with TRBD2. Germline loops: CDR1 LNHNV, CDR2 YYDKDF (reference sequence). J gave up 1 base and V 3 bases, and 4 bases lay outside the gene matches. This CDR3 has 16 residues. The CDR3 DNA reads as TGTGCCACCAGCAGTCGACTAGCGGGCCGCACAGATACGCAGTATTTT. Translation: CATSSRLAGRTDTQYF.

The rearrangement joins TRBV6-5 to TRBJ2-7; the D gene is possibly TRBD1 (5 bases). V was shortened by 7 bases and J by 3 bases, with 13 bases between the two germline ends. This CDR3 spans 13 amino acids. Germline V gene data show CDR1 as MNHEY and CDR2 as SVGAGI. The CDR3 loop reads CASTQGHNYEQYF. CDR3 nucleotides: TGTGCCAGCACCCAGGGCCACAACTACGAGCAGTACTTC.

The sample holds one count of this clone. The chain links TRBV5-1 to TRBJ2-3; TRBD2 might be the D (5 bases). In germline, CDR1 is SGHRS, CDR2 YFSETQ. The CDR3 has 12 amino acids. Trimming pared 4 bases from V and 6 bases from J, leaving 9 bases between. The CDR3 loop reads CASSPDLDTQYF. CDR3 nucleotides: TGCGCCAGCAGCCCGGACTTGGATACGCAGTATTTT.

This chain links TRBV5-4 with TRBJ2-3; weak D call: TRBD1 (5 bases). V lost 1 base to trimming and J lost 3 bases, with 6 bases between them. The CDR3 totals 13 residues. Germline CDR1 is SGHNT and CDR2 is YYREEE (reference sequence). The CDR3 protein is CASSLRQTDTQYF. DNA for the CDR3: TGTGCCAGCAGCTTGCGACAGACAGATACGCAGTATTTT. Full variable domain (missing parts from reference TRBV5-4 and TRBJ2-3): ETGVTQSPTHLIKTRGQQVTLRCSSQSGHNTVSWYQQALGQGPQFIFQYYREEENGRGNFPPRFSGLQFPNYSSELNVNALELDDSALYLCASSLRQTDTQYFGPGTRLTVL.

The chain carries TRBV10-2 and TRBJ2-7, with 7 nucleotides matching TRBD1. Trimming took 4 bases from V and 2 from J; bases not matched to a gene: 8. The CDR3 is made up of 15 amino acids. Per the germline V gene, CDR1 is WSHSY and CDR2 is SAAADI. This CDR3 is CASSVPGQTTYEQYF. CDR3 coding DNA: TGCGCCAGCAGTGTCCCGGGACAGACTACCTACGAGCAGTACTTC.

The chain recombines TRBV6-2 or TRBV6-3 with TRBJ2-3, with TRBD2 as a possible D gene (6 bases). Looked up from germline, CDR1 is MNHEY and CDR2 is SVGEGT. This CDR3 has 16 residues. V dropped 5 bases and J dropped 0 bases, with 15 bases sitting between them. The CDR3 loop is CASSAWGGGSTDTQYF. The CDR3 nucleotides read TGTGCCAGCAGTGCTTGGGGAGGTGGTAGCACAGATACGCAGTATTTT.

This clone was picked up one time. The chain recombines TRBV6-2 or TRBV6-3 with TRBJ1-1; weak D call: TRBD1 (5 bases). The CDR3 runs 13 residues. Germline values: CDR1 MNHEY, CDR2 SVGEGT. Trimming pared 5 bases from V and 0 bases from J, leaving 7 bases between. As DNA, the CDR3 is TGTGCCAGCAGTCAGGGCATGAACACTGAAGCTTTCTTT. Amino acid sequence: CASSQGMNTEAFF.

This clone has just a few counts. This chain joins TRBV19 and TRBJ1-2, with 8 bases identical to TRBD1. V was pared by 7 bases and J by 1 base, with 8 bases of the junction left unmatched. In germline, CDR1 is LNHDA, CDR2 SQIVND (reference sequence). This CDR3 spans 15 amino acids. CDR3 protein: CASTRRTGSNYGYTF. CDR3 bases: TGTGCCAGTACCCGCAGGACAGGGAGTAACTATGGCTACACCTTC.

V usage is TRBV7-3 and J usage is TRBJ2-7, with TRBD1 matching 7 bases. The V gene end was trimmed by 5 bases and the J gene end by 1 base; junction bases not matched to a gene: 5. Germline CDR1 reads SGHTA; CDR2 reads FQGTGA. The CDR3 contains 14 residues. DNA for the CDR3: TGTGCCAGCAGCCCCAGACAGGGATCCTACGAGCAGTACTTC. The encoded protein is CASSPRQGSYEQYF.

V gene TRBV2 combines with J gene TRBJ1-1, with D possibly matching TRBD1 (6 bases). Germline CDR1 SNHLY, CDR2 FYNNEI. V lost 2 bases and J 3 bases, leaving 10 bases between the germline ends. This CDR3 is built from 14 residues. CDR3 DNA sequence: TGTGCCAGCAGTGAAAGGGGGTTCCACACTGAAGCTTTCTTT. This encodes CASSERGFHTEAFF. The whole variable domain, remainder taken from reference TRBV2 and TRBJ1-1, is EPEVTQTPSHQVTQMGQEVILRCVPISNHLYFYWYRQILGQKVEFLVSFYNNEISEKSEIFDDQFSVERPDGSNFTLKIRSTKLEDSAMYFCASSERGFHTEAFFGQGTRLTVV.

This clone occurred once. This chain uses TRBV11-1 with TRBJ1-1; 9 bases map to TRBD1. V lost 3 bases to trimming and J lost 0 bases; unmatched junction nucleotides: 2. Per the germline V gene, CDR1 is SGHAT and CDR2 is FQDESV (reference sequence). The CDR3 consists of 15 residues. DNA of the CDR3: TGTGCCAGCAGCTTCACAGGGGGCCTGAACACTGAAGCTTTCTTT. It yields the protein CASSFTGGLNTEAFF.

This clone was counted between two and nine times. V usage is TRBV4-3 and J usage is TRBJ2-7; possible D gene TRBD2, 5 bases. The ends were cut back, 0 bases at V and 3 bases at J, with 12 bases in the middle. This CDR3 has 15 residues. Germline lookup yields CDR1 LGHNA and CDR2 YSLEER. The CDR3 region has the DNA TGCGCCAGCAGCCAAGATGGGAGTAGCCTCTACGAGCAGTACTTC. Encoded protein: CASSQDGSSLYEQYF.

The chain carries TRBV4-2 and TRBJ2-5; a weak D match, TRBD2 (5 bases). The ends were cut back, 1 base at V and 4 bases at J, with 10 bases in the middle. Germline V gives CDR1 LGHNA, CDR2 YNFKEQ. This CDR3 has 14 amino acids. In DNA, the CDR3 is TGTGCCAGCAGCCAAGTTTCCCGGGGAGAGACCCAGTACTTC. Protein product: CASSQVSRGETQYF.

The DNA of the CDR3 is TGTGCCAGCAGACCCGCCGGACAGGGAGGGGCTGAAGCTTTCTTT. Protein sequence: CASRPAGQGGAEAFF. V and J are TRBV27 and TRBJ1-1; 8 bases fit TRBD1. Trimming cost V 6 bases and J 6 bases; bases outside gene matches: 12. Germline CDR1 and CDR2: MNHEY and SMNVEV (reference sequence). The CDR3 spans 15 residues.

The rearrangement joins TRBV28 to TRBJ2-4; D not certain. Trimming took off 4 bases at V and 3 bases at J, with 13 bases between the two ends. This CDR3 is built from 15 residues. CDR1 and CDR2 (germline): MDHEN, SYDVKM. The CDR3 loop is CASSYRDPGKNIQYF. CDR3 nucleotides: TGTGCCAGCAGTTACCGTGATCCAGGCAAAAACATTCAGTACTTC.

The gene calls are TRBV12-3 or TRBV12-4 and TRBJ2-1; possibly TRBD2 for D (5 bases). With 5 bases removed from V and 10 bases from J, the gap between germline ends came to 15 bases. This CDR3 is 13 amino acids long. In nucleotides, the CDR3 is TGTGCCAGCAGTCTCTTCCCGGGATACGAGCAGTTCTTC. Residues: CASSLFPGYEQFF.

The rearrangement uses TRBV21-1 and TRBJ1-2. TRBV21-1 corresponds to a pseudogene. The CDR3 is made up of 13 amino acids. In nucleotides, the CDR3 is TGTGCCAGCAGCAAAGGTGGGAGGGGCGGCTACACCTTC. Amino acid sequence: CASSKGGRGGYTF.

This clone was seen a single time. This chain joins TRBV7-2 and TRBJ2-7, with TRBD2 identical over 8 bases. The CDR3 is 15 amino acids. CDR1 and CDR2 (germline): SGHTA, FQGNSA. V trimming: 7 bases; J trimming: 2 bases; junction bases outside the gene matches: 10. CDR3 protein: CASKNGGESAYEQYF. In DNA form, the CDR3 reads TGTGCCAGCAAAAACGGGGGGGAGTCCGCCTACGAGCAGTACTTC. The whole variable domain, filled in from reference TRBV7-2 and TRBJ2-7, reads GAGVSQSPSNKVTEKGKDVELRCDPISGHTALYWYRQSLGQGLEFLIYFQGNSAPDKSGLPSDRFSAERTGGSVSTLTIQRTQQEDSAVYLCASKNGGESAYEQYFGPGTRLTVT.

In this sample, this clone turned up once. This chain joins TRBV15 and TRBJ1-2; D call uncertain. Deletions cut 1 base from V and 8 bases from J, with 14 bases between. Germline assignment: CDR1 LNHNV and CDR2 YYDKDF (reference sequence). The length of the CDR3 is 14 residues. The CDR3 coding sequence is TGTGCCACCAGCAGAGGATACGCTTCCGAGGGCTACACCTTC. Its translation is CATSRGYASEGYTF.

This clone was detected only once. The CDR3 sequence is CASSQEFGTGVGYTF. CDR3 nucleotides: TGCGCCAGCAGCCAAGAATTTGGGACAGGGGTTGGCTACACCTTC. The rearrangement uses TRBV4-1 and TRBJ1-2; 10 bases line up with TRBD1. The ends lost 0 bases at V and 7 bases at J; junction bases unmatched: 5. CDR3 size: 15 residues. From germline, CDR1 is MGHRA and CDR2 YSYEKL.

This clone showed up just a few times. V gene TRBV4-1 combines with J gene TRBJ1-6, with 8 nucleotides matching TRBD1. The V gene end was trimmed by 1 base and the J gene end by 6 bases; junction bases not matched to a gene: 5. Germline V gene lookup returns CDR1 MGHRA and CDR2 YSYEKL. The CDR3 covers 16 residues. Written as DNA, the CDR3 is TGCGCCAGCAGCCAAGCGGGTGACAGGGGTAATTCACCCCTCCACTTT. It translates to CASSQAGDRGNSPLHF.

J is TRBJ2-7 and V is TRBV4-3; D is possibly TRBD1 (6 bases). The V gene's germline CDR1 is LGHNA and CDR2 YSLEER. V lost 6 bases to trimming and J lost 3 bases, with 18 bases between them. This CDR3 comprises 15 residues. The CDR3 loop reads CASSEEQGPDYEQYF. The CDR3, as DNA: TGCGCCAGCAGTGAAGAACAGGGCCCGGACTACGAGCAGTACTTC.